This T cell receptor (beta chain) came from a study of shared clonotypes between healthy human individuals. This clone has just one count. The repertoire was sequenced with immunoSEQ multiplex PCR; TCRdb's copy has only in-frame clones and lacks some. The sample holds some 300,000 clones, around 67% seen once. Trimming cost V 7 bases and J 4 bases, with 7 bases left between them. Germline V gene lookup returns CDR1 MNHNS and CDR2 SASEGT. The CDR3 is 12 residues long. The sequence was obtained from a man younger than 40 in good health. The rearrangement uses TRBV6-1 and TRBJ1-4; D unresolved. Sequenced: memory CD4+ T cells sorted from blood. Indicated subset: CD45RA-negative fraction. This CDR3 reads CASIGHNEKLFF. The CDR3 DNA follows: TGTGCCAGCATCGGGCATAATGAAAAACTGTTTTTT.